This T cell receptor beta chain came from a study of blood T cell repertoires in COVID-19. Overall study: There were acute and convalescent COVID-19 samples, and they came from the United States, Italy and Spain. Sample material is recorded as cDNA or gDNA derived from T cells, B-cell-depleted T cells, or PBMCs.

Germline lookup yields CDR1 MDHEN and CDR2 SYDVKM. The CDR3 is 15 residues long. V lost 2 bases, J lost 0 bases, and 9 bases lay in between. In the original analysis: Amplifying reference gene primers gave estimates of nucleated cell counts. Clones were read by immunoSEQ multiplex PCR, and TCRdb kept only the in-frame ones, dropping some. From that table come the V and J calls and clone size; the DNA was used to work out D and trimming. The data hold under 250,000 clones, with 86% observed a single time. The chain is built from TRBV28 and TRBJ2-3, with a possible D match to TRBD1 (6 bases). The sequenced sample consisted of peripheral blood. This sequence originates from a woman aged 60-75 years who had recovered from COVID-19. CDR3 in amino acids: CASSLGGRSTDTQYF. DNA of the CDR3: TGTGCCAGCAGTTTAGGGGGCCGGAGCACAGATACGCAGTATTTT.